These 17 T cell receptor beta chains were sequenced from one sample in a study of T cell changes during pregnancy in multiple sclerosis. TCRdb keeps only in-frame clones here, not all; method: immunoSEQ multiplex PCR. Of roughly 69,000 clones in the sample, approximately 90% are singletons; the top ten hold 1.4%. The specimen was peripheral blood, collected in the second trimester of pregnancy. The receptors were sampled from a female donor with multiple sclerosis, enrolled in a pregnancy study.

The V gene is TRBV6-1, the J gene TRBJ1-5, with TRBD1 matching 8 bases. Germline lookup yields CDR1 MNHNS and CDR2 SASEGT. The junction had 6 bases not matched to a gene; V was cut back by 1 base and J by 7 bases. This CDR3 spans 15 amino acids. CDR3 DNA: TGTGCCAGCAGTGAAGGAGGACAGGGTTCGCAGCCCCAGCATTTT. Translation gives CASSEGGQGSQPQHF.

The chain is built from TRBV19 and TRBJ2-1, with 12 bases lining up with TRBD2. CDR1 and CDR2 from the germline V gene are LNHDA and SQIVND (reference sequence). This CDR3 is 15 amino acids long. The J segment lost 8 bases and the V segment lost 5 bases, leaving 7 bases of the junction unmatched. As DNA, the CDR3 is TGTGCCAGTAGTGTGACTAGCGGGAGTATGGATGAGCAGTTCTTC. Translation: CASSVTSGSMDEQFF. The entire variable domain, with the rest obtained from reference TRBV19 and TRBJ2-1, is as follows: DGGITQSPKYLFRKEGQNVTLSCEQNLNHDAMYWYRQDPGQGLRLIYYSQIVNDFQKGDIAEGYSVSREKKESFPLTVTSAQKNPTAFYLCASSVTSGSMDEQFFGPGTRLTVL.

This clone was found once. V usage is TRBV6-5 and J usage is TRBJ1-2; D is uncertain. Deletions cut 0 bases from V and 5 bases from J, with 7 bases between. The germline V gene has CDR1 MNHEY and CDR2 SVGAGI. This CDR3 comprises 13 residues. The CDR3 region has the DNA TGTGCCAGCAGTTACTCGGGAGGTTATGGCTACACCTTC. Translated: CASSYSGGYGYTF.

The chain couples TRBV14 to TRBJ2-7; weak D call: TRBD1 (5 bases). CDR1 is SGHDN and CDR2 is FVKESK in the germline V gene. Trimming took 1 base from V and 5 from J, leaving 12 bases between them. The CDR3 is 14 amino acids. The CDR3 loop reads CASSQGQGINEQYF. The CDR3 DNA sequence: TGTGCCAGCAGCCAAGGTCAGGGTATCAACGAGCAGTACTTC.

The chain has TRBV7-2 and TRBJ2-5, with 10 bases fitting TRBD2. Looked up from germline, CDR1 is SGHTA and CDR2 is FQGNSA. V lost 5 bases, J lost 5 bases, and 11 bases stayed unmatched. This CDR3 region has 16 residues. CDR3 residues: CASSPPPLAGEETQYF. The CDR3 nucleotides are TGTGCCAGCAGCCCTCCCCCGCTAGCGGGGGAGGAGACCCAGTACTTC.

The CDR3 DNA reads TGTGCCAGCAGCTCGAGGGACAAGAACACTGAAGCTTTCTTT. Translated: CASSSRDKNTEAFF. The J gene is TRBJ1-1, the V gene TRBV7-9; D is possibly TRBD1 (6 bases). V lost 4 bases and J 1 base, leaving 10 bases between the germline ends. Germline values: CDR1 SEHNR, CDR2 FQNEAQ (reference sequence). The CDR3 is 14 amino acids.

CDR3 residues: CASGRENTEAFF. The CDR3 region has the DNA TGTGCCAGCGGACGGGAGAACACTGAAGCTTTCTTT. The V gene is TRBV2, the J gene TRBJ1-1; D remains unclear. Germline values: CDR1 SNHLY, CDR2 FYNNEI. V lost 8 bases and J lost 1, with 8 bases in between. This CDR3 region has 12 residues. The variable domain in full, with the rest retrieved from reference TRBV2 and TRBJ1-1, is EPEVTQTPSHQVTQMGQEVILRCVPISNHLYFYWYRQILGQKVEFLVSFYNNEISEKSEIFDDQFSVERPDGSNFTLKIRSTKLEDSAMYFCASGRENTEAFFGQGTRLTVV.

This chain connects TRBV9 to TRBJ1-3, with 7 bases aligning to TRBD1. CDR1 and CDR2 (germline): SGDLS, YYNGEE. The CDR3 loop spans 16 amino acids. The V gene end was trimmed by 4 bases and the J gene end by 0 bases; junction bases not matched to a gene: 7. CDR3 region: CASSLTGKSSGNTIYF. CDR3 in DNA: TGTGCCAGCAGCTTGACAGGGAAGAGCTCTGGAAACACCATATATTTT.

This clone was counted a single time. This chain uses TRBV5-1 with TRBJ2-7; 8 bases fit TRBD2. The CDR3 is made up of 15 amino acids. Trimming removed 1 base from V and 2 bases from J; junction bases left unmatched: 5. CDR1 SGHRS and CDR2 YFSETQ come from the germline V gene. CDR3: CASSLTGGPTYEQYF. The CDR3, as DNA: TGCGCCAGCAGCTTGACGGGGGGGCCCACCTACGAGCAGTACTTC.

The rearrangement links TRBV5-4 to TRBJ2-5; 8 positions match TRBD2. CDR3 length: 15 amino acids. Germline-derived CDR1 and CDR2 are SGHNT and YYREEE (reference sequence). V was pared by 4 bases and J by 2 bases, with 7 bases of the junction left unmatched. The CDR3 is CASSPAGGLQETQYF. The DNA of the CDR3 is TGTGCCAGCAGCCCGGCGGGGGGCCTTCAAGAGACCCAGTACTTC.

The rearrangement links TRBV13 to TRBJ1-1, with TRBD1 as a possible D gene (6 bases). The germline CDR1 and CDR2 sequences are PRHDT and FYEKMQ (reference sequence). With 3 bases removed from V and 0 bases from J, the gap between germline ends came to 17 bases. The CDR3 totals 17 residues. CDR3 in DNA: TGTGCCAGCAGCTTTGTCAGGGGAGGGGGAATGAACACTGAAGCTTTCTTT. Its translation is CASSFVRGGGMNTEAFF.

CDR3 nucleotides: TGTGCCATCAACCCGGGAGTGAGCACAGATACGCAGTATTTT. Protein product: CAINPGVSTDTQYF. The rearrangement joins TRBV10-3 to TRBJ2-3, with D perhaps TRBD2 (6 bases). This CDR3 comprises 14 residues. V lost 7 bases and J lost 0, with 11 bases in between. Germline lookup yields CDR1 ENHRY and CDR2 SYGVKD.

The chain has TRBV6-5 and TRBJ1-1; D is perhaps TRBD1 (5 bases). V lost 8 bases to trimming and J lost 3 bases, with 16 bases between them. The germline gives CDR1 MNHEY, CDR2 SVGAGI. The CDR3 spans 14 residues. The CDR3 protein is CASVRPGGDTEAFF. In DNA form, the CDR3 reads TGTGCCAGCGTGCGTCCAGGAGGGGACACTGAAGCTTTCTTT.

This sequence joins TRBV2 and TRBJ1-1; D remains unclear. Germline assignment: CDR1 SNHLY and CDR2 FYNNEI. The CDR3 consists of 13 residues. Trimming stripped 3 bases from V and 1 base from J, with 6 bases between. The CDR3 spells CASSEAGNTEAFF. The CDR3 DNA is TGTGCCAGCAGTGAGGCAGGGAACACTGAAGCTTTCTTT.

The V and J genes are TRBV4-3 and TRBJ2-3, with 11 bases lining up with TRBD1. Germline V gene data show CDR1 as LGHNA and CDR2 as YSLEER. The junction had 9 bases not matched to a gene; V was cut back by 3 bases and J by 4 bases. The CDR3 is 17 amino acids. CDR3 bases: TGCGCCAGCAGCCAGATGGGTGTGGGACAGGGGGCAGATACGCAGTATTTT. Encoded protein: CASSQMGVGQGADTQYF.

V is TRBV6-4 and J is TRBJ2-7, with 10 bases fitting TRBD2. V trimming: 3 bases; J trimming: 2 bases; junction bases outside the gene matches: 4. The CDR3 has 15 residues. Germline CDR1 and CDR2: MRHNA and SNTAGT. The CDR3 nucleotides read TGTGCCAGCAGTGAAGCACTAGCGGGACCCTACGAGCAGTACTTC. Translation gives CASSEALAGPYEQYF.

The rearrangement uses TRBV28 and TRBJ1-4; D is unclear. This CDR3 region has 15 residues. Trimming shortened V by 2 bases and J by 5 bases, and 12 bases separated the two germline ends. CDR1 is MDHEN, CDR2 SYDVKM, per germline. The CDR3 nucleotides read TGTGCCAGCAGTTTAAGTGGGGAGGGAAATGAAAAACTGTTTTTT. Translating it yields CASSLSGEGNEKLFF. The whole variable domain, filled in from reference TRBV28 and TRBJ1-4, reads DVKVTQSSRYLVKRTGEKVFLECVQDMDHENMFWYRQDPGLGLRLIYFSYDVKMKEKGDIPEGYSVSREKKERFSLILESASTNQTSMYLCASSLSGEGNEKLFFGSGTQLSVL.